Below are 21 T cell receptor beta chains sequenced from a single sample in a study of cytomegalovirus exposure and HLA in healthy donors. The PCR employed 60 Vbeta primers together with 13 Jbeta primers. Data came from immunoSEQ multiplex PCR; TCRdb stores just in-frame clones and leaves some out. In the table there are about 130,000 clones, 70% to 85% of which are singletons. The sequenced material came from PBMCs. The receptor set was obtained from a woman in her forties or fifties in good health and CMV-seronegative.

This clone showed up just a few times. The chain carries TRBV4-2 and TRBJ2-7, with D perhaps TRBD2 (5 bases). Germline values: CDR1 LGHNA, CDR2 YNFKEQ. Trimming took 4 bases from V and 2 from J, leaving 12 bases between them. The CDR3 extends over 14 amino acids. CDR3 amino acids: CASSLRFGAYEQYF. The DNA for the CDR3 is TGTGCCAGCAGCCTCCGTTTCGGGGCCTACGAGCAGTACTTC.

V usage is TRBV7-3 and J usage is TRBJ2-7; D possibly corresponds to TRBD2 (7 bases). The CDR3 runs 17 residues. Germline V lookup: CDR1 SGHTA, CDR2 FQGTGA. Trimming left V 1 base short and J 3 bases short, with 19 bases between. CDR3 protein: CASSLNGAGAGFYEQYF. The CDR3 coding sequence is TGTGCCAGCAGCTTAAATGGGGCGGGGGCGGGATTCTACGAGCAGTACTTC.

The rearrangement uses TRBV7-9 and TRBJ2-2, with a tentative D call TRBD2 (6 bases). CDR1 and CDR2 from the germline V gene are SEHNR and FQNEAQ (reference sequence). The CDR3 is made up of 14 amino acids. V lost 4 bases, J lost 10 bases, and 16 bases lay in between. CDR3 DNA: TGTGCCAGCAGCTCTAATGAACTAGCTGTGGAGCTGTTTTTT. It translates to CASSSNELAVELFF.

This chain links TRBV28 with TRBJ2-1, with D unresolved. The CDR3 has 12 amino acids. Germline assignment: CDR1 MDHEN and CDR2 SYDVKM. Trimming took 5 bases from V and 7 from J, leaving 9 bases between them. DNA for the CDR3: TGTGCCAGCAGTACACCCCAGAATGAGCAGTTCTTC. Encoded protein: CASSTPQNEQFF.

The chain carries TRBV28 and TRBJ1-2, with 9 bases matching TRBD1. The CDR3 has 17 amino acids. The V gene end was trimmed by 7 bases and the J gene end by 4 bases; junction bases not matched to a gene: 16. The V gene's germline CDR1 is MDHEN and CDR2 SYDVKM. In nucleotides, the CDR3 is TGTGCCAGCATCTCAACGGGGGACAGGGAGTCAACCTATGGCTACACCTTC. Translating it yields CASISTGDRESTYGYTF.

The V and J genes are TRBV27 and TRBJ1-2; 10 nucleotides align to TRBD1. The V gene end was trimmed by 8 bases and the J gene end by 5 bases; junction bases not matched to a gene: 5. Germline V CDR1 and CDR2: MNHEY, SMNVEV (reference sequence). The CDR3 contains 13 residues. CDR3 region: CASRSDRGYGYTF. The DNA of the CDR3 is TGTGCCAGCCGATCGGACAGGGGGTATGGCTACACCTTC.

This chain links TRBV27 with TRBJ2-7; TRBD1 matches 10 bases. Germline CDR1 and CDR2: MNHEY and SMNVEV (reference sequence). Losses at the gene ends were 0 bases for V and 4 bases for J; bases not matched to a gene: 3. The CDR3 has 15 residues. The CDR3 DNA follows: TGTGCCAGCAGTTTATCGACAGGGGGCGGATACGAGCAGTACTTC. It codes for CASSLSTGGGYEQYF.

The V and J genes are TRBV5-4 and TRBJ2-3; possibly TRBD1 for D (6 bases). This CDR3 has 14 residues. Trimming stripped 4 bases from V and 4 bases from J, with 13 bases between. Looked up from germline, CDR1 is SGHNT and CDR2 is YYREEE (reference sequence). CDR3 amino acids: CASSKTGSPDTQYF. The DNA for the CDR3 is TGTGCCAGCAGCAAGACAGGTTCTCCAGATACGCAGTATTTT.

For the CDR3, the DNA is TGTGCCAGCAGCTTGAAGCATGAGCAGTTCTTC. Amino acids: CASSLKHEQFF. The rearrangement links TRBV5-4 to TRBJ2-1; D ambiguous. There are 11 residues in the CDR3. V was pared by 1 base and J by 8 bases, with 4 bases between. The germline gives CDR1 SGHNT, CDR2 YYREEE (reference sequence).

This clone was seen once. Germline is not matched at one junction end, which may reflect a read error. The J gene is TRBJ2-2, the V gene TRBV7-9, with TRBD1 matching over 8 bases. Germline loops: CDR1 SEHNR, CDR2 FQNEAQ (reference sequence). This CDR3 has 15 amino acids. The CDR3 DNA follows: TGTTCCAGCAGCCCGGGACAGGCAAACACCGGGGAGCTGTTTTTT. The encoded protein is CSSSPGQANTGELFF. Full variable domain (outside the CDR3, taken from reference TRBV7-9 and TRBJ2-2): DTGVSQNPRHKITKRGQNVTFRCDPISEHNRLYWYRQTLGQGPEFLTYFQNEAQLEKSRLLSDRFSAERPKGSFSTLEIQRTEQGDSAMYLCSSSPGQANTGELFFGEGSRLTVL.

The CDR3 is CASSVEGQGYGYTF. The CDR3 DNA sequence: TGTGCCAGCAGCGTAGAGGGACAGGGCTATGGCTACACCTTC. This chain links TRBV9 with TRBJ1-2; 9 bases are shared with TRBD1. Germline V gene sequence: CDR1 SGDLS, CDR2 YYNGEE. This CDR3 is 14 amino acids long. Trimming at V came to 0 bases and at J to 4 bases, leaving 1 base not matched to a gene.

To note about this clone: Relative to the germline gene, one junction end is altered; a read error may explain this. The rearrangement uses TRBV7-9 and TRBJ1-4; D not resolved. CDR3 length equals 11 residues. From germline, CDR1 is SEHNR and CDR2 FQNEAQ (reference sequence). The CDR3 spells CSSSFTEKLFF. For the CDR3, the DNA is TGTTCCAGCAGCTTTACAGAAAAACTGTTTTTT.

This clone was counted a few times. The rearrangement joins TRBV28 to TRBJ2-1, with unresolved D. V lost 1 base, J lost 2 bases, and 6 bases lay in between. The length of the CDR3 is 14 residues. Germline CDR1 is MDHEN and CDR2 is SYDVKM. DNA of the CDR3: TGTGCCAGCAGTTTATACGGTGCCTACAATGAGCAGTTCTTC. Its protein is CASSLYGAYNEQFF.

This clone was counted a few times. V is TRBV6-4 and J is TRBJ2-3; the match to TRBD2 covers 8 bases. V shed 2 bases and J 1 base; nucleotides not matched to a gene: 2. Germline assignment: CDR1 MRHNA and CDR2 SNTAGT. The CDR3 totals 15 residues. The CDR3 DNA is TGTGCCAGCAGTGACGGGGGACTAGGCACAGATACGCAGTATTTT. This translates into CASSDGGLGTDTQYF.

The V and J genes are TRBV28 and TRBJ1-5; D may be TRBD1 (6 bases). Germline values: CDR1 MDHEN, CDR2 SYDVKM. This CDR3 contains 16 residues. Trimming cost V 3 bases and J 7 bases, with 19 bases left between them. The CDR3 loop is CASSFNLGGQRQPQHF. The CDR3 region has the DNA TGTGCCAGCAGTTTCAACCTAGGGGGTCAAAGACAGCCCCAGCATTTT.

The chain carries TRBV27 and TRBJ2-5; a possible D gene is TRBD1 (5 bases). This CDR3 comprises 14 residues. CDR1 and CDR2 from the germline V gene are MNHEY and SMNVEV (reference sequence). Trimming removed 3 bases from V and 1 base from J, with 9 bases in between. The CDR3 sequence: CASSFWGPQETQYF. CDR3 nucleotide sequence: TGTGCCAGCAGTTTTTGGGGCCCCCAAGAGACCCAGTACTTC.

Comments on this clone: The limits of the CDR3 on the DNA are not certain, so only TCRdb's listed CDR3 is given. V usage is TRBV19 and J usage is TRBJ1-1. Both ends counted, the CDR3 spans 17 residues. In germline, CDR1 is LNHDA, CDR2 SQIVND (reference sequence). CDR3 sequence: CASILDGGTILNTEAFF.

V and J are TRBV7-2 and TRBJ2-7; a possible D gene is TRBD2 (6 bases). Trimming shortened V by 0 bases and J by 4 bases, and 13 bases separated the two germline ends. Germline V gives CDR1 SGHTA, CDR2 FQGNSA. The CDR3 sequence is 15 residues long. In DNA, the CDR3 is TGTGCCAGCAGCTTAGCGGGACGGACTATTTACGAGCAGTACTTC. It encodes CASSLAGRTIYEQYF.

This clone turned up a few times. CDR3: CASSQNRLAVSYEQYF. In nucleotides, the CDR3 is TGCGCCAGCAGCCAAAACCGACTAGCGGTCTCCTACGAGCAGTACTTC. The gene calls are TRBV4-3 and TRBJ2-7; TRBD2 matches at 9 bases. The trim removed 2 bases at V and 0 bases at J, leaving 5 bases unmatched. The CDR3 contains 16 residues. Germline CDR1 reads LGHNA; CDR2 reads YSLEER.

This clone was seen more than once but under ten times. The CDR3 spells CASRDDGGITEAFF. Here the CDR3 DNA reads TGTGCCAGCAGAGACGACGGAGGAATCACTGAAGCTTTCTTT. The chain recombines TRBV28 with TRBJ1-1, with D hard to call. Germline V gene sequence: CDR1 MDHEN, CDR2 SYDVKM. This CDR3 is built from 14 residues. Trimming pared 6 bases from V and 4 bases from J, leaving 15 bases between.

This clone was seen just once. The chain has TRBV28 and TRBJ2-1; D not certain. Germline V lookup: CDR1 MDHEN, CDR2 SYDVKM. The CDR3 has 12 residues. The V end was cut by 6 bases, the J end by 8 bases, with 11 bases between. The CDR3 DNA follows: TGTGCCAGCAGCCTTCAAAGCGATGAGCAGTTCTTC. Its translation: CASSLQSDEQFF.